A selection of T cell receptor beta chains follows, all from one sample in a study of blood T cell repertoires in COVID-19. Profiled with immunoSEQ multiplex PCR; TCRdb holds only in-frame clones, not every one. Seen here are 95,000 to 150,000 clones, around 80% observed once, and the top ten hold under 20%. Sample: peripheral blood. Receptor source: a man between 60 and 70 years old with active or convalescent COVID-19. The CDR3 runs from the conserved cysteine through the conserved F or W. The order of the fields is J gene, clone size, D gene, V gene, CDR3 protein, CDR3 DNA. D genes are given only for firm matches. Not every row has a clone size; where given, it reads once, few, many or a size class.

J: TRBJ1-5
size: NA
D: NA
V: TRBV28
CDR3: CASSLPDTGPAQHF
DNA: TGTGCCAGCAGTTTGCCGGATACAGGTCCAGCCCAGCATTTT

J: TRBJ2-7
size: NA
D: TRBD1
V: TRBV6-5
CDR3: CASSRQGTRSYEQYF
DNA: TGTGCCAGCAGTAGACAGGGGACCAGATCCTACGAGCAGTACTTC

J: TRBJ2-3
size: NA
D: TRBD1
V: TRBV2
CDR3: CASSGQTGGITDTQYF
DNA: TGTGCCAGCAGTGGGCAGACAGGGGGCATCACAGATACGCAGTATTTT

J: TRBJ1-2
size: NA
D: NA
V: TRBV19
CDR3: CASTRDNSPRGYTF
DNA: TGTGCCAGTACCAGGGACAATAGCCCAAGGGGCTACACCTTC

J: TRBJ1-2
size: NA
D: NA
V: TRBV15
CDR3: CATSRSWGGAPNYGYTF
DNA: TGTGCCACCAGCAGATCCTGGGGGGGGGCGCCTAACTATGGCTACACCTTC

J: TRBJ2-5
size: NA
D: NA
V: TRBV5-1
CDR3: CASSARQLQETQYF
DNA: TGCGCCAGCAGCGCCCGACAGCTCCAAGAGACCCAGTACTTC

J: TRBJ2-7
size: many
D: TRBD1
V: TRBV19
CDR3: CASTRTGGLYEQYF
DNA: TGTGCCAGTACTCGGACAGGGGGACTCTACGAGCAGTACTTC

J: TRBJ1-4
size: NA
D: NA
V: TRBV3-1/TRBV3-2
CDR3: CASSPSQEKLFF
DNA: TGTGCCAGCAGCCCCTCCCAGGAAAAACTGTTTTTT

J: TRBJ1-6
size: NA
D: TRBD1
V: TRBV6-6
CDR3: CASSQLHETGWWNSPLHF
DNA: TGTGCCAGCAGTCAACTGCACGAGACAGGGTGGTGGAATTCACCCCTCCACTTT

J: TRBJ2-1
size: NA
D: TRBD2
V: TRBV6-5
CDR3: CASSSVAGFRYNEQFF
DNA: TGTGCCAGCAGTTCAGTAGCGGGTTTCCGTTACAATGAGCAGTTCTTC

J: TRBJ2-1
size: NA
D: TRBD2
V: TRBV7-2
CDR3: CASRELARVNEQFF
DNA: TGTGCCAGCAGGGAACTAGCGCGGGTCAATGAGCAGTTCTTC

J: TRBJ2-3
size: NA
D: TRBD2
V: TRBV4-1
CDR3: CASSPGLAELGDTQYF
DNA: TGCGCCAGCAGCCCGGGACTAGCAGAGTTAGGAGATACGCAGTATTTT

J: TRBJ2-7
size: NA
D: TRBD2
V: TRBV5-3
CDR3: CARSPPLMLAGDSYEQYF
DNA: TGTGCCAGAAGTCCACCACTCATGCTAGCGGGAGACTCCTACGAGCAGTACTTC

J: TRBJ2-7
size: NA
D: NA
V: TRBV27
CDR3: CASRPRPEAYEQYF
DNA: TGTGCCAGCAGGCCACGTCCGGAGGCCTACGAGCAGTACTTC

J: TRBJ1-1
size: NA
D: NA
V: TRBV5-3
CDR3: CARSLMGGTEAFF
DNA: TGTGCCAGAAGCTTGATGGGGGGCACTGAAGCTTTCTTT

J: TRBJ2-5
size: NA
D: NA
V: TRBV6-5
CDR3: CASSRSEGETQYF
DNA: TGTGCCAGCTCTAGGTCGGAGGGCGAGACCCAGTACTTC

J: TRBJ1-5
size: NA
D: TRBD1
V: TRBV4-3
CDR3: CASSLDRAGNQPQHF
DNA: TGCGCCAGCAGTCTGGACAGGGCGGGCAATCAGCCCCAGCATTTT

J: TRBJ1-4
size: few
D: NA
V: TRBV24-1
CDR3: CATSGRDEKLFF
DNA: TGTGCCACCAGTGGCCGGGATGAAAAACTGTTTTTT

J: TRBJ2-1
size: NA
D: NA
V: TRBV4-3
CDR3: CASSQGQEADSSYNEQFF
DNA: TGCGCCAGCAGCCAAGGGCAAGAAGCGGACAGCTCCTACAATGAGCAGTTCTTC

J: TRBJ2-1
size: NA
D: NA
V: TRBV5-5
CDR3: CASSLDGLSGAGYNEQFF
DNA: TGTGCCAGCAGCTTGGATGGCTTGTCTGGTGCAGGCTACAATGAGCAGTTCTTC

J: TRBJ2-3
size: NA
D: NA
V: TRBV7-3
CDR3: CASRSAGSTDTQYF
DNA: TGTGCCAGCAGGTCGGCAGGGAGCACAGATACGCAGTATTTT

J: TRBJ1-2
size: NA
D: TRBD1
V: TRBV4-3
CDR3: CASSQFGAGGNYGYTF
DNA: TGCGCCAGCAGCCAATTTGGGGCAGGGGGCAACTATGGCTACACCTTC

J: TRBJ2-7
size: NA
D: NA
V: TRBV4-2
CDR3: CASSQGSAGYEQYF
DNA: TGTGCCAGCAGCCAAGGGTCGGCGGGCTACGAGCAGTACTTC

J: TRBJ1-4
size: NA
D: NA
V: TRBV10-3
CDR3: CAIGAGEDKLFF
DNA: TGTGCCATCGGGGCAGGGGAAGACAAACTGTTTTTT

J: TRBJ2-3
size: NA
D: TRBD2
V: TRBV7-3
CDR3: CASSSQRESDTQYF
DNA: TGTGCCAGCAGCTCCCAGCGGGAATCAGATACGCAGTATTTT

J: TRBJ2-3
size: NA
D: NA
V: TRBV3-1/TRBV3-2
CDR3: CASSHRGLRSSTDTQYF
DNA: TGTGCCAGCAGCCATCGCGGACTAAGGAGTAGCACAGATACGCAGTATTTT

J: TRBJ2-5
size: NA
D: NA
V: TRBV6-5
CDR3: CASRYRETQYF
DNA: TGTGCCAGCAGATATAGAGAGACCCAGTACTTC

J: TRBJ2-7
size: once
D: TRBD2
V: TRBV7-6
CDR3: CASSLAFSRSGTHSYEQYF
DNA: TGTGCCAGCAGCTTAGCGTTTTCGAGGAGCGGGACCCATTCCTACGAGCAGTACTTC

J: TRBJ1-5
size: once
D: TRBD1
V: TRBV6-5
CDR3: CASSMGQSNQPQHF
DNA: TGTGCCAGCAGTATGGGACAGTCAAATCAGCCCCAGCATTTT